These 16 T cell receptor beta chains were sequenced from one sample in a study of Ad26.COV2.S vaccination and SARS-CoV-2 variants (dated by TCRdb to the early 2020s). Reading the label with the study, this specimen's treatment or condition is: roughly 18 received Ad26.COV2.S at low or high dose, single or two shots; five or six received placebo; per-sample allocation not given. Repertoires of vaccine and placebo recipients were sequenced from samples collected on day 63 after the first injection. Library prep was done by the immunoSEQ multiplex PCR assay. This immuneACCESS table, as held by TCRdb, lists in-frame sequences with V and J called but not all clones. Of the missing ones, under half trace to an unresolved V gene in checked studies; the others have no known cause. For this sample the table gives a few hundred thousand clones, of which around 92% were detected only once. More than 1.5% of the sample lies in the top ten.

The source was peripheral blood, collected in a trial of Ad26.COV2.S vaccine versus placebo. Receptors originate from a person aged 18 to 59 who received the Ad26.COV2.S COVID-19 vaccine or a placebo.

The chain combines TRBV5-4 with TRBJ2-2; TRBD1 is a possible D gene (6 bases). Trimming stripped 4 bases from V and 4 bases from J, with 11 bases between. Looked up from germline, CDR1 is SGHNT and CDR2 is YYREEE (reference sequence). The CDR3 consists of 14 residues. CDR3 bases: TGTGCCAGCAGCCCGGGACAACTCACCGGGGAGCTGTTTTTT. This sequence encodes CASSPGQLTGELFF. The full variable domain, in which reference TRBV5-4 and TRBJ2-2 provide the parts outside the CDR3, is ETGVTQSPTHLIKTRGQQVTLRCSSQSGHNTVSWYQQALGQGPQFIFQYYREEENGRGNFPPRFSGLQFPNYSSELNVNALELDDSALYLCASSPGQLTGELFFGEGSRLTVL.

The J gene is TRBJ2-1, the V gene TRBV24-1, with 9 nucleotides matching TRBD1. J lost 3 bases, V lost 2 bases, and 10 bases had no gene match. The germline V gene has CDR1 KGHDR and CDR2 SFDVKD. The CDR3 extends over 18 amino acids. The CDR3 region has the DNA TGTGCCACCAGTGATTCCAGCGGGACAGGGTTTGTCTACAATGAGCAGTTCTTC. As protein: CATSDSSGTGFVYNEQFF.

This clone has just one count. The chain links TRBV7-9 to TRBJ2-5; D unclear. V lost 1 base and J lost 2, with 11 bases in between. CDR1 and CDR2 (germline): SEHNR, FQNEAQ (reference sequence). This CDR3 is built from 15 residues. The CDR3 here is CASSLGTLEQETQYF. The CDR3 DNA follows: TGTGCCAGCAGCTTAGGGACCCTCGAACAAGAGACCCAGTACTTC.

The genes are TRBV7-6 and TRBJ2-1; 10 nucleotides line up with TRBD2. The J segment lost 7 bases and the V segment lost 5 bases, leaving 8 bases of the junction unmatched. Germline V gives CDR1 SGHVS, CDR2 FNYEAQ. The CDR3 consists of 15 residues. CDR3 sequence: CASSPSGGGLNEQFF. As DNA, the CDR3 is TGTGCCAGCAGCCCGAGCGGGGGGGGATTGAATGAGCAGTTCTTC.

The genes are TRBV12-3 or TRBV12-4 and TRBJ1-2, with TRBD1 as a possible D gene (5 bases). CDR3 length equals 13 residues. Deletions cut 3 bases from V and 4 bases from J, with 9 bases between. CDR3 bases: TGTGCCAGCAGTTTTGGGGCCGTCTATGGCTACACCTTC. Translated, it gives CASSFGAVYGYTF.

The chain combines TRBV10-3 with TRBJ1-4; D possibly corresponds to TRBD1 (5 bases). This CDR3 comprises 15 residues. In germline, CDR1 is ENHRY, CDR2 SYGVKD. V was clipped by 5 bases and J by 4 bases, with 14 bases between them. The CDR3 protein is CAISKGDSGNEKLFF. The CDR3 nucleotides read TGTGCCATCAGTAAGGGAGACAGCGGTAATGAAAAACTGTTTTTT.

This clone was observed a few times. Relative to the germline gene, one junction end is altered; a read error may explain this. The chain uses TRBV7-9 and TRBJ1-2, with 7 bases lining up with TRBD1. Germline lookup yields CDR1 SEHNR and CDR2 FQNEAQ (reference sequence). The CDR3 runs 16 residues. The CDR3 nucleotides are TGTGCCAGCAGCCCGGGTGTGCAGGGGGTGAACTCTGGCTACACCTTC. It codes for CASSPGVQGVNSGYTF.

The chain uses TRBV2 and TRBJ2-7, with unresolved D. Germline V gene data show CDR1 as SNHLY and CDR2 as FYNNEI. CDR3 size: 11 residues. V lost 11 bases, J lost 3 bases, and 11 bases lay in between. This chain's CDR3 is CAWRLDYEQYF. DNA of the CDR3: TGTGCCTGGAGATTAGACTACGAGCAGTACTTC. The full variable domain, with the rest looked up from reference TRBV2 and TRBJ2-7, is EPEVTQTPSHQVTQMGQEVILRCVPISNHLYFYWYRQILGQKVEFLVSFYNNEISEKSEIFDDQFSVERPDGSNFTLKIRSTKLEDSAMYFCAWRLDYEQYFGPGTRLTVT.

CDR3 DNA: TGTGCCACCAGTGATTTCACCATAAAAACGGCCTCCTACAATGAGCAGTTCTTC. As protein: CATSDFTIKTASYNEQFF. The rearrangement joins TRBV24-1 to TRBJ2-1; D remains unclear. Germline loops: CDR1 KGHDR, CDR2 SFDVKD. The CDR3 runs to 18 residues. V dropped 1 base and J dropped 0 bases, with 15 bases sitting between them.

The gene calls are TRBV7-2 and TRBJ1-5; TRBD1 matches at 8 bases. CDR3 length: 17 amino acids. Germline-derived CDR1 and CDR2 are SGHTA and FQGNSA. After removal of 0 bases from V and 5 bases from J, the junction contained 9 bases not matched to a gene. In DNA, the CDR3 is TGTGCCAGCAGCTTAGCGTCCGCAGGGGGCGTCGATCAGCCCCAGCATTTT. This codes for CASSLASAGGVDQPQHF.

J is TRBJ2-2 and V is TRBV5-1; 10 nucleotides agree with TRBD2. J lost 6 bases, V lost 4 bases, and 6 bases had no gene match. The germline V gene has CDR1 SGHRS and CDR2 YFSETQ. CDR3 size: 15 residues. In DNA, the CDR3 is TGCGCCAGCAGCGCAACTAGCGGGGTAGCCGGGGAGCTGTTTTTT. Amino acid sequence: CASSATSGVAGELFF.

This clone has just one count. This chain uses TRBV18 with TRBJ2-3; 8 positions agree with TRBD1. Germline V gene lookup returns CDR1 KGHSH and CDR2 LQKENI. The trim removed 4 bases at V and 3 bases at J, leaving 3 bases unmatched. CDR3 size: 14 residues. The CDR3 DNA reads TGTGCCAGCTCACTCGGACAGGGAACAGATACGCAGTATTTT. Translated, it gives CASSLGQGTDTQYF.

This clone was seen a handful of times. The DNA for the CDR3 is TGTGCCAGCAGCTTAGATACGGGGGGGAGCTCCTACAATGAGCAGTTCTTC. Translated, it gives CASSLDTGGSSYNEQFF. The chain recombines TRBV7-6 with TRBJ2-1; 8 positions match TRBD2. V lost 1 base and J lost 0; bases outside the gene matches: 5. The germline CDR1 and CDR2 sequences are SGHVS and FNYEAQ. The CDR3 is 17 residues long.

The rearrangement uses TRBV27 and TRBJ2-7; 10 positions agree with TRBD1. V lost 5 bases, J lost 3 bases, and 7 bases stayed unmatched. CDR1 and CDR2 from the germline V gene are MNHEY and SMNVEV (reference sequence). The CDR3 has 15 amino acids. CDR3 coding DNA: TGTGCCAGCAGTCCGCTAGGGACAGGGGACTACGAGCAGTACTTC. This codes for CASSPLGTGDYEQYF.

The rearrangement links TRBV19 to TRBJ1-1; 8 nucleotides line up with TRBD1. Germline values: CDR1 LNHDA, CDR2 SQIVND (reference sequence). This CDR3 spans 15 amino acids. Trimming at V came to 2 bases and at J to 6 bases, leaving 8 bases not matched to a gene. The CDR3 nucleotides read TGTGCCAGTAGTATATCGGCAGGGGGCGCGTCTGAAGCTTTCTTT. Its translation is CASSISAGGASEAFF.

This chain connects TRBV2 to TRBJ2-5; 8 bases are shared with TRBD1. The germline V gene has CDR1 SNHLY and CDR2 FYNNEI. This CDR3 has 17 residues. The trim removed 2 bases at V and 5 bases at J, leaving 13 bases unmatched. CDR3 nucleotides: TGTGCCAGCAGTGAAAGCCAGGGTGCAGGGGGCAAGGAGACCCAGTACTTC. Residues: CASSESQGAGGKETQYF.